This T cell receptor beta chain was observed in a study of OX40 agonist ivuxolimab in advanced cancers. General study findings and limits: Patients with a partial response at 0.1-3.0 mg/kg had among the lowest clonal expansion. Within 6 weeks, CD4+ and CD8+ blood T cells expanded clonally at 0.1 to 3.0 mg/kg. Fewer expanded clones were found on average in CD4+ than in CD8+ T cells.

V lost 4 bases and J lost 1; bases outside the gene matches: 6. Per germline, CDR1 SGDLS and CDR2 YYNGEE. The CDR3 is 15 residues long. As regards this clone: Its target is unknown.

Sequencing used immunoSEQ multiplex PCR; TCRdb keeps in-frame clones, though not all of them. The sample has over 90,000 clones; around 90% are singletons. The material sequenced was CD4+ or CD8+ T cells sorted from blood, taken in a trial of the OX40 agonist ivuxolimab. The V gene is TRBV9, the J gene TRBJ1-1; 8 bases map to TRBD1. The source is an adult with an advanced solid tumor such as melanoma, head and neck, liver or kidney cancer. The CDR3: CASSPRTGTNTEAFF. The CDR3 bases are TGTGCCAGCAGCCCTCGGACAGGGACGAACACTGAAGCTTTCTTT. Variable domain in full (rest from reference TRBV9 and TRBJ1-1): DSGVTQTPKHLITATGQRVTLRCSPRSGDLSVYWYQQSLDQGLQFLIQYYNGEERAKGNILERFSAQQFPDLHSELNLSSLELGDSALYFCASSPRTGTNTEAFFGQGTRLTVV.